This TCR beta chain was identified during a study of cytomegalovirus exposure and HLA in healthy donors. The study's findings and limits: TCR beta chains numbering 164 were designated cytomegalovirus-associated.

This CDR3 has 14 amino acids. Germline V gene sequence: CDR1 SEHNR, CDR2 FQNEAQ (reference sequence). Germline trimming cut 8 bases from V and 0 bases from J; bases unmatched to any gene: 2. The PCR ran on 60 Vbeta and 13 Jbeta primers. Sequencing used immunoSEQ multiplex PCR; TCRdb keeps in-frame clones, though not all of them. The table shows about 210,000 clones, with approximately 81% occurring only once. This clone was observed a handful of times. Its antigen remains unidentified. Other DNA sequences in this sample translate to the same CDR3. The rearrangement uses TRBV7-9 and TRBJ2-3; 10 nucleotides agree with TRBD2. This TCR was sampled from a man aged 30-40 years in good health and CMV-seronegative. What was sequenced was PBMCs. The CDR3 reads CASLAGGSTDTQYF. CDR3 DNA sequence: TGTGCCAGCTTAGCGGGGGGCAGCACAGATACGCAGTATTTT.